This TCR beta chain appears in the sequencing data of a study of graft-versus-host responses after intestinal transplantation. For the study at large: Anti-thymocyte globulin served as induction for all recipients, who then took tacrolimus and steroids for three to four years. Study-wide results and limits: GvH clonotypes were identified within recipient marrow, with a subset emerging first in ileum or blood.

Only in-frame clones appear in the TCRdb table, and some are missing; sequencing was by immunoSEQ multiplex PCR. In the table there are just over 20,000 clones, roughly 92% of which are singletons. Of note for this clone: No antigen is known for it.

The material was PBMCs, obtained 262 days after intestinal transplant. This receptor was taken from a human patient who received an intestinal transplant, so some T cells may come from the graft donor.

The DNA of the CDR3 is TGTGCCAGCAGCGTCGGGACAGCCAACACTGAAGCTTTCTTT. Amino acid sequence: CASSVGTANTEAFF. The V and J genes are TRBV27 and TRBJ1-1, with 7 bases fitting TRBD1. This CDR3 contains 14 residues. Trimming at V came to 6 bases and at J to 2 bases, leaving 6 bases not matched to a gene. In germline, CDR1 is MNHEY, CDR2 SMNVEV (reference sequence).